Below, 26 T cell receptor beta chains from the same sample are listed, as sequenced in a study of chemoradiotherapy in HPV16-positive cancers. Data came from immunoSEQ multiplex PCR; TCRdb stores just in-frame clones and leaves some out. The table has some 21,000 clones, around 87% seen once; the top ten hold approximately 2.5%. The source material was blood, sampled from a patient who underwent chemoradiotherapy. The receptors stem from a human donor with HPV-associated anogenital cancer.

The chain carries TRBV19 and TRBJ1-2; 11 nucleotides agree with TRBD1. Germline V gene data show CDR1 as LNHDA and CDR2 as SQIVND (reference sequence). V lost 6 bases and J lost 6; bases outside the gene matches: 3. The CDR3 has 13 amino acids. In nucleotides, the CDR3 is TGTGCCAGTAGGATGGACAGGGGGCATGGCTACACCTTC. Amino acid sequence: CASRMDRGHGYTF. Full variable domain (remainder filled in from reference TRBV19 and TRBJ1-2): DGGITQSPKYLFRKEGQNVTLSCEQNLNHDAMYWYRQDPGQGLRLIYYSQIVNDFQKGDIAEGYSVSREKKESFPLTVTSAQKNPTAFYLCASRMDRGHGYTFGSGTRLTVV.

The chain joins TRBV9 to TRBJ1-5; a weak D match, TRBD1 (6 bases). CDR3 length equals 14 residues. With 3 bases removed from V and 3 bases from J, the gap between germline ends came to 10 bases. The germline V gene encodes CDR1 SGDLS and CDR2 YYNGEE. DNA of the CDR3: TGTGCCAGCAGCGAAGGGACAAACAATCAGCCCCAGCATTTT. Translation: CASSEGTNNQPQHF.

Notes on this clone: Other DNA sequences in the same sample also yield this CDR3. The chain uses TRBV18 and TRBJ2-7; the D gene is possibly TRBD1 (7 bases). Between the trimmed V and J ends, which lost 4 bases and 6 bases, there was a span of 19 bases. The germline CDR1 and CDR2 sequences are KGHSH and LQKENI. CDR3 size: 15 residues. For the CDR3, the DNA is TGTGCCAGCTCACTCGGACAGGTGGGGGGTCCCGAGCAGTACTTC. Its protein product is CASSLGQVGGPEQYF. The whole variable domain, filled in from reference TRBV18 and TRBJ2-7, reads NAGVMQNPRHLVRRRGQEARLRCSPMKGHSHVYWYRQLPEEGLKFMVYLQKENIIDESGMPKERFSAEFPKEGPSILRIQQVVRGDSAAYFCASSLGQVGGPEQYFGPGTRLTVT.

This rearrangement joins TRBV6-6 to TRBJ1-4; TRBD1 aligns across 7 bases. CDR1 MNHNY and CDR2 SVGAGI come from the germline V gene (reference sequence). The ends lost 6 bases at V and 0 bases at J; junction bases unmatched: 4. CDR3 length equals 15 residues. The CDR3 reads CASRGQRATNEKLFF. The CDR3 bases are TGTGCCAGCAGGGGACAGAGGGCAACTAATGAAAAACTGTTTTTT.

The rearrangement uses TRBV18 and TRBJ2-7; TRBD2 aligns across 8 bases. The V and J ends lost 2 bases and 2 bases, in that order; junction bases with no gene match: 8. The CDR3 totals 16 residues. Germline loops: CDR1 KGHSH, CDR2 LQKENI. CDR3 sequence reads: CASSPEVAGSTYEQYF. CDR3 nucleotide sequence: TGTGCCAGCTCACCAGAAGTAGCGGGAAGTACCTACGAGCAGTACTTC.

This clone has a single count. The V call is TRBV9, the J call TRBJ2-5; 9 bases agree with TRBD1. Per the germline V gene, CDR1 is SGDLS and CDR2 is YYNGEE. The CDR3 has 14 amino acids. V lost 4 bases and J lost 5; bases outside the gene matches: 6. The CDR3 bases are TGTGCCAGCAGCCCCACAGGGGGCTGGGAGACCCAGTACTTC. This encodes CASSPTGGWETQYF.

The chain uses TRBV19 and TRBJ1-2; 7 bases are a match to TRBD1. CDR1 is LNHDA and CDR2 is SQIVND in the germline V gene (reference sequence). V lost 7 bases to trimming and J lost 13 bases; unmatched junction nucleotides: 15. The CDR3 is made up of 13 amino acids. The CDR3 DNA sequence: TGTGCCAGTAACCCTCCGGGACAGCGTCCTTCCACCTTC. Protein: CASNPPGQRPSTF.

This sequence joins TRBV25-1 and TRBJ2-1, with D unresolved. Trimming removed 1 base at V and 13 bases at J, with 5 bases between. The CDR3 totals 10 residues. The V gene's germline CDR1 is MGHDK and CDR2 SYGVNS. The DNA for the CDR3 is TGTGCCAGCAGTGAATTGGTACAGTTCTTC. This gives the protein CASSELVQFF.

As for this clone: Its ends do not fully match the called genes, so a read error is possible. The chain links TRBV28 to TRBJ2-7; D remains ambiguous. The length of the CDR3 is 11 residues. Per the germline V gene, CDR1 is MDHEN and CDR2 is SYDVKM. The CDR3 DNA reads TGTGCCAGCAGTTTAAGGGCAGTGAAGACCTTC. It specifies CASSLRAVKTF.

This clone was seen more than once but under ten times. The V call is TRBV27, the J call TRBJ1-2; the match to TRBD1 covers 9 bases. Germline lookup yields CDR1 MNHEY and CDR2 SMNVEV (reference sequence). This CDR3 region has 12 residues. Germline trimming cut 6 bases from V and 8 bases from J; bases unmatched to any gene: 4. In DNA form, the CDR3 reads TGTGCCAGCAGCCGTGGACAGGGGGGCTACACCTTC. Translation: CASSRGQGGYTF.

The CDR3, as DNA: TGCGCCAGCCGACGGAACGGGGGGGGAGAAGAGACCCAGTACTTC. As protein: CASRRNGGGEETQYF. The V call is TRBV5-1, the J call TRBJ2-5; 8 bases map to TRBD2. This CDR3 spans 15 amino acids. The germline gives CDR1 SGHRS, CDR2 YFSETQ. The V segment lost 7 bases and the J segment 3 bases; nucleotides outside the gene matches: 11.

The chain couples TRBV4-1 to TRBJ2-3, with 8 bases matching TRBD2. This CDR3 spans 18 amino acids. CDR1 and CDR2 from the germline V gene are MGHRA and YSYEKL. The J segment lost 4 bases and the V segment lost 0 bases, leaving 12 bases of the junction unmatched. CDR3 nucleotide sequence: TGCGCCAGCAGCCAAGAGATCGGAGCGGGGGAGATGGCAGATACGCAGTATTTT. This translates into CASSQEIGAGEMADTQYF.

V and J are TRBV6-4 and TRBJ2-3, with 8 bases matching TRBD1. Germline trimming cut 0 bases from V and 4 bases from J; bases unmatched to any gene: 6. The CDR3 totals 16 residues. Germline V gives CDR1 MRHNA, CDR2 SNTAGT. The CDR3 coding sequence is TGTGCCAGCAGTGACTCACCGACAGGGGTGGCAGATACGCAGTATTTT. Translation gives CASSDSPTGVADTQYF.

The chain recombines TRBV11-3 with TRBJ2-3; unclear D gene. This CDR3 spans 17 amino acids. V dropped 0 bases and J dropped 0 bases, with 13 bases sitting between them. Germline V gene lookup returns CDR1 SGHNT and CDR2 YENEEA. CDR3 amino acids: CASSLDFGLGSTDTQYF. The CDR3 DNA reads TGTGCCAGCAGCTTAGATTTTGGGTTAGGCAGCACAGATACGCAGTATTTT.

The V call is TRBV6-1, the J call TRBJ2-7; 11 bases line up with TRBD1. Germline lookup yields CDR1 MNHNS and CDR2 SASEGT. This CDR3 has 14 amino acids. Unmatched junction bases numbered 5, after V lost 6 bases and J lost 4 bases. In nucleotides, the CDR3 is TGTGCCAGCAGCTCGGACAGGGGGCTGTACGAGCAGTACTTC. It translates to CASSSDRGLYEQYF.

The chain uses TRBV6-1 and TRBJ1-1; D uncertain. The CDR3 extends over 18 amino acids. Germline V gives CDR1 MNHNS, CDR2 SASEGT. Trimming removed 0 bases at V and 0 bases at J, with 17 bases between. The CDR3 DNA is TGTGCCAGCAGTGAAGCGGGTAGGTCGACGAACATGAACACTGAAGCTTTCTTT. It specifies CASSEAGRSTNMNTEAFF.

V gene TRBV13 combines with J gene TRBJ1-2, with D possibly TRBD1 on 5 matching bases. CDR1 and CDR2 (germline): PRHDT, FYEKMQ (reference sequence). V was pared by 2 bases and J by 5 bases, with 12 bases between. The CDR3 is 14 residues long. The CDR3 DNA follows: TGTGCCAGCAGCTTAAAGGGGCGCGTTTATGGCTACACCTTC. It is translated as CASSLKGRVYGYTF.

The chain employs TRBV30 and TRBJ1-1, with 10 bases lining up with TRBD1. The J segment lost 1 base and the V segment lost 5 bases, leaving 7 bases of the junction unmatched. The CDR3 runs 15 residues. Germline V lookup: CDR1 GTSNPN, CDR2 SVGIG (reference sequence). CDR3 protein: CAWDLRQGANTEAFF. Written as DNA, the CDR3 is TGTGCCTGGGATCTCCGACAGGGGGCGAACACTGAAGCTTTCTTT.

This chain connects TRBV9 to TRBJ2-2; 10 bases fit TRBD2. This CDR3 is built from 20 residues. Per germline, CDR1 SGDLS and CDR2 YYNGEE. Trimming cost V 3 bases and J 0 bases; bases outside gene matches: 14. The CDR3 sequence is CASSARLAGAISANTGELFF. CDR3 DNA sequence: TGTGCCAGCAGCGCCCGTCTAGCGGGGGCCATTTCCGCGAACACCGGGGAGCTGTTTTTT.

The chain employs TRBV5-4 and TRBJ2-7; 9 bases are shared with TRBD2. V was clipped by 4 bases and J by 0 bases; unmatched bases: 8. CDR3 size: 16 residues. From germline, CDR1 is SGHNT and CDR2 YYREEE (reference sequence). The DNA of the CDR3 is TGTGCCAGCAGCCCAACTAGCGGGCGGAGCTCCTACGAGCAGTACTTC. Translation: CASSPTSGRSSYEQYF.

This chain uses TRBV5-3 with TRBJ2-2, with D hard to call. TRBV5-3 is filed as an ORF, its function uncertain. V was pared by 3 bases and J by 7 bases, with 13 bases between. The CDR3 totals 14 residues. The chain's CDR3 is CARSSPGIGGELFF. The CDR3 bases are TGTGCCAGAAGCTCCCCCGGTATCGGCGGGGAGCTGTTTTTT.

This clone appeared once. This sequence joins TRBV2 and TRBJ1-4; a weak D match, TRBD1 (5 bases). Germline V lookup: CDR1 SNHLY, CDR2 FYNNEI. The length of the CDR3 is 14 residues. V shed 8 bases and J shed 4 bases, with 14 bases lying between them. DNA for the CDR3: TGTGCCAGCCAGAGCCGGGGCTATAATGAAAAACTGTTTTTT. Translation: CASQSRGYNEKLFF.

CDR3: CASSLGDRGLEETQYF. The CDR3 region has the DNA TGTGCCAGCAGCTTAGGGGACAGGGGGCTGGAAGAGACCCAGTACTTC. The rearrangement links TRBV7-8 to TRBJ2-5; the match to TRBD1 covers 12 bases. Trimming removed 1 base from V and 3 bases from J; junction bases left unmatched: 3. In germline, CDR1 is SGHVS, CDR2 FQNEAQ. The CDR3 is 16 amino acids.

The rearrangement joins TRBV6-5 to TRBJ1-6; the D is unclear. V lost 6 bases to trimming and J lost 0 bases, with 6 bases between them. The CDR3 contains 14 residues. Germline-derived CDR1 and CDR2 are MNHEY and SVGAGI. DNA of the CDR3: TGTGCCAGCAGATTAAGCTCCTATAATTCACCCCTCCACTTT. Its protein product is CASRLSSYNSPLHF.

V usage is TRBV7-9 and J usage is TRBJ2-3; no definite D call. Deletions cut 5 bases from V and 4 bases from J, with 10 bases between. The CDR3 contains 13 residues. Germline loops: CDR1 SEHNR, CDR2 FQNEAQ (reference sequence). This chain's CDR3 is CASSPAGPDTQYF. The CDR3 coding sequence is TGTGCCAGCAGCCCAGCAGGTCCAGATACGCAGTATTTT.

The genes are TRBV19 and TRBJ2-3; TRBD2 matches at 11 bases. This CDR3 comprises 14 residues. Trimming took 9 bases from V and 2 from J; bases not matched to a gene: 4. The germline V gene encodes CDR1 LNHDA and CDR2 SQIVND (reference sequence). In nucleotides, the CDR3 is TGTGCCAGCAGACTAGCGGGACTCACAGATACGCAGTATTTT. This translates into CASRLAGLTDTQYF.